A single sample is the source of the 29 T cell receptor beta chains below, sequenced in a study of blood T cell repertoires in COVID-19. The table came from immunoSEQ multiplex PCR; TCRdb's copy has only in-frame clones and leaves some out. The sample holds around 180,000 clones, around three quarters seen once. The sequenced sample consisted of peripheral blood. The source of these receptors is a man aged 65-85 years with active or convalescent COVID-19.

The V call is TRBV5-4, the J call TRBJ2-7, with TRBD2 matching 14 bases. CDR1 is SGHNT and CDR2 is YYREEE in the germline V gene (reference sequence). The V and J ends lost 4 bases and 7 bases, in that order; junction bases with no gene match: 10. The CDR3 is made up of 16 amino acids. For the CDR3, the DNA is TGTGCCAGCAGCCCGGCCCGACTAGCGGGAGGGCGGGAGCAGTACTTC. Amino acid sequence: CASSPARLAGGREQYF.

This clone occurred many times. V and J are TRBV2 and TRBJ2-1; 10 nucleotides line up with TRBD2. Germline V gives CDR1 SNHLY, CDR2 FYNNEI. CDR3 length: 15 residues. Trimming at V came to 6 bases and at J to 9 bases, leaving 11 bases not matched to a gene. The CDR3 DNA reads TGTGCCAGCAGCGCCTCGAGCGGGGGGGCGGGTGAGCAGTTCTTC. Translated, it gives CASSASSGGAGEQFF. Full variable domain (rest looked up from reference TRBV2 and TRBJ2-1): EPEVTQTPSHQVTQMGQEVILRCVPISNHLYFYWYRQILGQKVEFLVSFYNNEISEKSEIFDDQFSVERPDGSNFTLKIRSTKLEDSAMYFCASSASSGGAGEQFFGPGTRLTVL.

The chain recombines TRBV5-6 with TRBJ1-3; TRBD1 matches at 12 bases. CDR1 SGHDT and CDR2 YYEEEE come from the germline V gene. The CDR3 has 17 residues. Trimming cost V 2 bases and J 14 bases; bases outside gene matches: 17. CDR3 DNA sequence: TGTGCCAGCAGCTTCCTTTCCCGGGACAGGGGGCCCTCCGGAGTATATTTT. Translated: CASSFLSRDRGPSGVYF.

The CDR3 region has the DNA TGTGCCAGCAGTAAAAGGGCTGCCGAGGGACAGTTTTATGGCTACACCTTC. As protein: CASSKRAAEGQFYGYTF. The chain recombines TRBV27 with TRBJ1-2; 7 positions agree with TRBD1. Germline CDR1 and CDR2: MNHEY and SMNVEV (reference sequence). V shed 5 bases, J shed 5 bases, and the junction held 17 bases outside the gene matches. This CDR3 region has 17 residues.

The gene calls are TRBV23-1 and TRBJ2-2; 14 bases align to TRBD2. TRBV23-1 has ORF status, its function being uncertain. The CDR3 runs 19 residues. V shed 2 bases, J shed 5 bases, and the junction held 10 bases outside the gene matches. CDR3 nucleotides: TGCGCCAGCAGTCAACCGGGACTAGCGGGAGCCCGGCAGACCGGGGAGCTGTTTTTT. It yields the protein CASSQPGLAGARQTGELFF.

With regard to this clone: Different DNA sequences within this sample yield the same CDR3. The gene calls are TRBV7-8 and TRBJ1-1; D unclear. The germline gives CDR1 SGHVS, CDR2 FQNEAQ. V was cut by 1 base and J by 1 base, with 7 bases left in between. The CDR3 loop spans 14 amino acids. CDR3 nucleotide sequence: TGTGCCAGCAGCTTAGTTGGAGGGAACACTGAAGCTTTCTTT. Encoded protein: CASSLVGGNTEAFF. The full variable domain, with the rest looked up from reference TRBV7-8 and TRBJ1-1, is GAGVSQSPRYKVAKRGQDVALRCDPISGHVSLFWYQQALGQGPEFLTYFQNEAQLDKSGLPSDRFFAERPEGSVSTLKIQRTQQEDSAVYLCASSLVGGNTEAFFGQGTRLTVV.

The genes are TRBV19 and TRBJ2-7; a possible D gene is TRBD1 (7 bases). V was shortened by 5 bases and J by 0 bases, with 20 bases between the two germline ends. Per germline, CDR1 LNHDA and CDR2 SQIVND (reference sequence). This CDR3 spans 17 amino acids. Here the CDR3 DNA reads TGTGCCAGTAGTCCCCCCGGCGGGACAGATCTCTCCTACGAGCAGTACTTC. Translating it yields CASSPPGGTDLSYEQYF.

This clone came up once. V is TRBV18 and J is TRBJ1-2, with D tentatively TRBD1 (6 bases). The V gene's germline CDR1 is KGHSH and CDR2 LQKENI. This CDR3 is built from 16 residues. V lost 1 base and J 4 bases, leaving 16 bases between the germline ends. The CDR3 DNA reads as TGTGCCAGCTCACCACAGCTACAGGGAGACAGCTATGGCTACACCTTC. Translating gives CASSPQLQGDSYGYTF.

The table lists this clone with a few counts. The chain is built from TRBV10-2 and TRBJ2-3; D ambiguous. Germline loops: CDR1 WSHSY, CDR2 SAAADI. Trimming stripped 5 bases from V and 2 bases from J, with 5 bases between. The CDR3 spans 12 residues. The CDR3 nucleotides are TGCGCCAGCAGTTCAAACACAGATACGCAGTATTTT. Its translation: CASSSNTDTQYF.

The J gene is TRBJ1-5, the V gene TRBV6-1, with D uncertain. From germline, CDR1 is MNHNS and CDR2 SASEGT. The V end was cut by 0 bases, the J end by 5 bases, with 17 bases between. The CDR3 is 17 residues long. Written as DNA, the CDR3 is TGTGCCAGCAGTGAAGCGGGCAGCTCGGTCCTCGATCAGCCCCAGCATTTT. Protein: CASSEAGSSVLDQPQHF.

The chain carries TRBV12-3 or TRBV12-4 and TRBJ1-5, with D possibly TRBD1 on 5 matching bases. The CDR3 is 13 amino acids. The V and J ends lost 4 bases and 7 bases respectively, with 11 bases between them. As DNA, the CDR3 is TGTGCCAGCAGTTCCAGGGTCGGGCAGCCCCAGCATTTT. Translated: CASSSRVGQPQHF.

This chain uses TRBV6-6 with TRBJ1-5; tentative D call: TRBD1 (6 bases). The CDR3 has 16 amino acids. CDR1 is MNHNY and CDR2 is SVGAGI in the germline V gene (reference sequence). Trimming pared 2 bases from V and 2 bases from J, leaving 13 bases between. CDR3 region: CASSYRQGFGNQPQHF. The CDR3 DNA reads TGTGCCAGCAGTTACCGCCAGGGGTTTGGCAATCAGCCCCAGCATTTT.

The rearrangement links TRBV7-6 to TRBJ2-5; D may be TRBD2 (6 bases). Germline CDR1 is SGHVS and CDR2 is FNYEAQ. The CDR3 contains 12 residues. The V end was cut by 5 bases, the J end by 7 bases, with 11 bases between. The chain's CDR3 is CASSGEVGTQYF. The CDR3 DNA sequence: TGTGCCAGCAGCGGGGAGGTGGGGACCCAGTACTTC. Using reference TRBV7-6 and TRBJ2-5 for the parts outside the CDR3, the full variable domain is GAGVSQSPRYKVTKRGQDVALRCDPISGHVSLYWYRQALGQGPEFLTYFNYEAQQDKSGLPNDRFSAERPEGSISTLTIQRTEQRDSAMYRCASSGEVGTQYFGPGTRLLVL.

The chain carries TRBV7-9 and TRBJ2-1; TRBD2 matches at 7 bases. Germline V gene lookup returns CDR1 SEHNR and CDR2 FQNEAQ (reference sequence). With 0 bases clipped from V and 5 bases from J, the junction kept 4 bases outside the gene matches. This CDR3 spans 15 amino acids. The CDR3 bases are TGTGCCAGCAGCTTAGCGGGAGGGGCGAACAATGAGCAGTTCTTC. Translating gives CASSLAGGANNEQFF.

This chain links TRBV6-6 with TRBJ2-7; possible D gene TRBD1, 6 bases. V lost 6 bases and J 1 base, leaving 16 bases between the germline ends. From germline, CDR1 is MNHNY and CDR2 SVGAGI (reference sequence). The CDR3 loop spans 15 amino acids. The CDR3 DNA sequence: TGTGCCAGCAGCCCCCACCCGGACAGATCCTACGAGCAGTACTTC. Amino acid sequence: CASSPHPDRSYEQYF.

The chain has TRBV9 and TRBJ1-3; 7 nucleotides line up with TRBD1. Germline lookup yields CDR1 SGDLS and CDR2 YYNGEE. Trimming cost V 4 bases and J 2 bases; bases outside gene matches: 3. This CDR3 comprises 14 residues. The CDR3 loop reads CASSPGGTGNTIYF. As DNA, the CDR3 is TGTGCCAGCAGCCCAGGGGGGACTGGAAACACCATATATTTT.

The chain joins TRBV23-1 to TRBJ1-6; the D gene is possibly TRBD1 (5 bases). TRBV23-1 is known as an ORF, though its function is uncertain. The ends were cut back, 8 bases at V and 8 bases at J, with 19 bases in the middle. The CDR3 sequence is 15 residues long. In nucleotides, the CDR3 is TGCGCCAGCGGGTGCTTAGGGCAGGGCGATTCACCCCTCCACTTT. Amino acid sequence: CASGCLGQGDSPLHF.

For the CDR3, the DNA is TGTGCCTGGAGTGTATTAGGAGATCAGCCCCAGCATTTT. It is translated as CAWSVLGDQPQHF. J is TRBJ1-5 and V is TRBV30; D remains unclear. V was trimmed by 0 bases and J by 5 bases, leaving 8 bases between them. The CDR3 has 13 residues. Per germline, CDR1 GTSNPN and CDR2 SVGIG (reference sequence).

The chain recombines TRBV7-2 with TRBJ1-5; 9 bases fit TRBD1. Germline CDR1 reads SGHTA; CDR2 reads FQGNSA. The CDR3 length is 14 residues. Unmatched junction bases numbered 7, after V lost 6 bases and J lost 7 bases. The CDR3: CASSPTGGMQPQHF. CDR3 coding DNA: TGTGCCAGCAGTCCTACAGGGGGCATGCAGCCCCAGCATTTT.

This chain connects TRBV3-1 (or the pseudogene TRBV3-2) to TRBJ2-3, with D perhaps TRBD2 (5 bases). Germline CDR1 is LGHDT and CDR2 is YNNKEL (reference sequence). V was trimmed by 1 base and J by 2 bases, leaving 13 bases between them. The CDR3 has 16 amino acids. The CDR3 loop is CASSQGAGRDTDTQYF. CDR3 sequence (DNA): TGTGCCAGCAGCCAAGGGGCGGGCCGGGACACAGATACGCAGTATTTT.

CDR3 sequence (DNA): TGTGCCAGTAGTATGCGGCAGGGGGCCCGAGAGACCCAGTACTTC. Its translation is CASSMRQGARETQYF. The rearrangement joins TRBV19 to TRBJ2-5; 8 bases map to TRBD1. The CDR3 consists of 15 residues. The V gene end was trimmed by 3 bases and the J gene end by 4 bases; junction bases not matched to a gene: 7. Germline lookup yields CDR1 LNHDA and CDR2 SQIVND (reference sequence).

The rearrangement uses TRBV5-1 and TRBJ1-5; maybe TRBD1 (5 bases). The germline V gene encodes CDR1 SGHRS and CDR2 YFSETQ. Trimming took off 4 bases at V and 1 base at J, with 12 bases between the two ends. CDR3 length equals 15 residues. The CDR3 region is CASSPQGHSNQPQHF. The CDR3 nucleotides are TGCGCCAGCAGCCCCCAGGGCCACAGCAATCAGCCCCAGCATTTT.

This clone was seen once. The V and J genes are TRBV19 and TRBJ1-5; 8 nucleotides align to TRBD1. V lost 8 bases and J lost 9; bases outside the gene matches: 15. Germline-derived CDR1 and CDR2 are LNHDA and SQIVND (reference sequence). This CDR3 is 15 amino acids long. CDR3 region: CASQDGTGLDLPQHF. In DNA, the CDR3 is TGTGCCAGTCAAGACGGGACAGGCCTCGATCTGCCCCAGCATTTT. The full variable domain, in which reference TRBV19 and TRBJ1-5 provide the parts outside the CDR3, is DGGITQSPKYLFRKEGQNVTLSCEQNLNHDAMYWYRQDPGQGLRLIYYSQIVNDFQKGDIAEGYSVSREKKESFPLTVTSAQKNPTAFYLCASQDGTGLDLPQHFGDGTRLSIL.

This clone has only one observation. The V call is TRBV3-1 (or the pseudogene TRBV3-2), the J call TRBJ1-1, with D maybe TRBD1 (5 bases). This CDR3 has 12 amino acids. Germline V gene sequence: CDR1 LGHDT, CDR2 YNNKEL (reference sequence). With 1 base removed from V and 13 bases from J, the gap between germline ends came to 13 bases. The CDR3: CASSQVGQIGFF. The CDR3 DNA reads TGTGCCAGCAGCCAAGTGGGGCAAATAGGTTTCTTT.

The chain uses TRBV14 and TRBJ1-1; D is perhaps TRBD1 (5 bases). The CDR3 is 18 residues long. From germline, CDR1 is SGHDN and CDR2 FVKESK. With 2 bases removed from V and 4 bases from J, the gap between germline ends came to 23 bases. Written as DNA, the CDR3 is TGTGCCAGCAGCCAACTATTTTTCCCCCGGGCGGGGGGCACTGAAGCTTTCTTT. Translation gives CASSQLFFPRAGGTEAFF.

The chain is built from TRBV19 and TRBJ1-5, with 10 bases identical to TRBD1. V trimming: 6 bases; J trimming: 1 base; junction bases outside the gene matches: 12. The CDR3 length is 18 residues. CDR1 and CDR2 (germline): LNHDA, SQIVND (reference sequence). The CDR3 sequence: CASRSFGTGVASNQPQHF. CDR3 bases: TGTGCCAGTAGATCATTCGGGACAGGGGTAGCGAGCAATCAGCCCCAGCATTTT.

This clone has more than one count but fewer than ten. The V gene is TRBV6-5, the J gene TRBJ1-1, with no clear D. This CDR3 comprises 13 residues. The germline gives CDR1 MNHEY, CDR2 SVGAGI. Trimming removed 4 bases from V and 11 bases from J, with 17 bases in between. The DNA of the CDR3 is TGTGCCAGCAGTTTCTCCCCGGGAAGTGAGGCTTTCTTT. It codes for CASSFSPGSEAFF.

The gene calls are TRBV5-4 and TRBJ1-1, with TRBD1 identical over 7 bases. J gave up 4 bases and V 3 bases, and 6 bases lay outside the gene matches. Germline V gives CDR1 SGHNT, CDR2 YYREEE (reference sequence). The CDR3 has 14 amino acids. The CDR3 protein is CASSSRQGGTEAFF. The CDR3 DNA follows: TGTGCCAGCAGCTCCCGACAGGGCGGCACTGAAGCTTTCTTT.

The rearrangement links TRBV19 to TRBJ2-7; D ambiguous. CDR1 and CDR2 from the germline V gene are LNHDA and SQIVND (reference sequence). The CDR3 has 15 amino acids. Trimming pared 2 bases from V and 6 bases from J, leaving 17 bases between. Here the CDR3 reads CASSISSIKAGEQYF. CDR3 in DNA: TGTGCCAGTAGTATAAGTTCCATCAAAGCCGGCGAGCAGTACTTC.